This T cell receptor (beta chain) was captured by sequencing in a study of cytotoxic CD8 clonotypes in ibrutinib-treated CLL. TCRdb's table, derived via immunoSEQ multiplex PCR, lists solely in-frame clones and lacks some. In the table there are more than 15,000 clones, approximately 67% of which are singletons. The sequence was obtained from a human donor with chronic lymphocytic leukemia. The sample consisted of PBMCs, taken before ibrutinib treatment.

The CDR3 spells CASSLVDLSRTQYF. CDR3 nucleotides: TGTGCCAGCAGCTTAGTAGACTTGTCACGGACCCAGTACTTC. V usage is TRBV7-8 and J usage is TRBJ2-5; no reliable D call. V lost 1 base and J lost 7, with 13 bases in between. Germline assignment: CDR1 SGHVS and CDR2 FQNEAQ. CDR3 size: 14 residues.